This T cell receptor beta chain emerged from a study of early T cells in non-severe SARS-CoV-2 infection (dated by TCRdb to about 2021). Broadly, across the study: TCR sequencing used bulk RNA from unsorted whole blood, so alpha and beta chains could not be paired. General findings and caveats noted by the study authors: VDJdb matching was skewed toward anti-spike CD8 responses, so virus-specific expansions were likely underestimated and private and CD4 specificities were missed.

This clonotype occurred a few times. It has no known antigen specificity. Per-base quality was not reported, and no clone a single base away is much larger than it. From the cysteine up to the phenylalanine, the CDR3 has a length of 17 residues. Just the 51-base CDR3 DNA is kept, in frame starting at base 1. V lost 4 bases and J lost 4 bases; the stretch between them is 21 bases long. From a lookup of the germline V gene, CDR1 and CDR2 are KGHSH and LQKENI. The study was a case-control design nested within a healthcare worker cohort in London, UK, with weekly nasopharyngeal swab PCR tests and blood sampling. Between 23 and 31 March 2020, the week of the UK lockdown, healthcare workers were enrolled and then followed up weekly for as long as 16 weeks. The library relied on 5' RACE. Sequencing relied on a NextSeq 500. The TCR library protocol attached unique molecular identifiers to individual cDNA molecules to correct for sequencing error and PCR bias. TCR alpha and beta chains were both sequenced, and the abundances of alpha and beta sequences in each sample were closely correlated with each other. From the authors' description of their analysis: V gene, J gene and CDR3 annotation of TCR sequences was performed with Decombinator V4. TCRs were defined as expanded if a significant change between any two time points was detected under a Poisson model with p below 0.0001. TCR abundances were normalised to the total number of TCRs sequenced per sample and expressed as counts per million. MAIT TCRs were defined by TRAV1-2 paired with TRAJ12, TRAJ20 or TRAJ33, and iNKT TCRs by TRAV10 paired with TRAJ18. VDJdb, accessed on 1 November 2021, was searched for TCRs annotated for CMV, EBV and SARS-CoV-2, and TCRs annotated for more than one antigen were excluded. TCRdb reworked the public reads: Q25 trimming with fastp, MiXCR clone assembly, productive beta chains retained. Records with the same CDR3 protein are collapsed into one entry carrying the most frequent genes and DNA. For this entry, the V and J calls and clone size follow TCRdb and not the study's own pipeline. The sample table holds around 100,000 distinct CDR3 sequences, of which 13% were seen once. The top ten constitute approximately 6% of the sample.

Specimen: whole blood. The chain was built from TRBV18 and TRBJ2-3, and possibly TRBD1, on 6 matching bases. The receptor's source is an adult who was a healthcare worker with PCR-confirmed SARS-CoV-2 infection or an uninfected control (not recorded which). The DNA is TGTGCCAGCTCACTCGACAGGTCGTCCCCATTCGCAGATACGCAGTATTTT. Its product reads: CASSLDRSSPFADTQYF.